This T cell receptor beta chain stems from a study of regulatory T cells in long-lasting Graves disease. Study-level findings and limits: Favoring TRBV28, TRBJ1-2 and TRBJ2-5 was a feature seen in persistent disease.

This clonotype was counted at least ten times. Its matching antigen is unknown. Sample time point: newly diagnosed GD, antithyroid drugs for less than 3 months. Scientists built the TCR library using RNA that was extracted from PBMCs. All patients originated from an endocrinology department located in Xi'an, China. The V segment lost 7 bases and the J segment 3 bases; nucleotides outside the gene matches: 11. The CDR3 has 15 amino acids. Germline CDR1 LNHDA, CDR2 SQIVND (reference sequence). Arm-PCR with iRepertoire HTBI primers amplified the CDR3 regions for these TCR beta libraries. TCRdb re-called the multiplex PCR reads through MiXCR, storing one row per CDR3 protein. The table records 300,000 to 400,000 distinct CDR3 sequences, under 20% of them present only once.

This sequence was found in a female donor with Graves disease. The chain has TRBV19 and TRBJ1-1; TRBD1 matches 7 bases. The source was peripheral blood mononuclear cells (PBMCs), collected at new diagnosis, from a patient treated with antithyroid drugs. This chain's CDR3 is CASIPVAGQHTEAFF. Written as DNA, the CDR3 is TGTGCCAGTATCCCGGTCGCGGGACAGCACACTGAAGCTTTCTTT.